A selection of T cell receptor beta chains follows, all from one sample in a study of cytomegalovirus exposure and HLA in healthy donors. The method was immunoSEQ multiplex PCR; TCRdb's version includes in-frame clones alone and lacks a portion of them. The sample records almost 95,000 clones, more than 60% being singletons. The sample taken for sequencing was PBMCs. The source of these receptors is a young man in good health and CMV-seronegative. CDR3s include the opening cysteine and the closing phenylalanine or tryptophan. Each record gives: J gene, D gene, V gene, clone size, CDR3 DNA, CDR3 protein. A D gene is named only where the DNA matches it firmly. The size of a clone is reported for some rows only, either as once, few or many, or as a class for expanded clones.

J: TRBJ2-3; D: .; V: TRBV7-9; size: .; DNA: TGTGCCAGCAGCTTAGTACAGTATAGCACAGATACGCAGTATTTT; CDR3: CASSLVQYSTDTQYF
J: TRBJ1-4; D: TRBD1; V: TRBV4-1; size: few; DNA: TGCGCCAGCAGCCAAGAACAGGGGGCGCGTACTAATGAAAAACTGTTTTTT; CDR3: CASSQEQGARTNEKLFF
J: TRBJ2-7; D: TRBD1; V: TRBV6-5; size: few; DNA: TGTGCCAGCAGCACCGGGACAGGGCCCTACGAGCAGTACTTC; CDR3: CASSTGTGPYEQYF
J: TRBJ1-4; D: TRBD1; V: TRBV7-2; size: .; DNA: TGTGCCAGCAGCTTAGACAGGGGGGCCCTCAATGAAAAACTGTTTTTT; CDR3: CASSLDRGALNEKLFF
J: TRBJ2-7; D: TRBD1; V: TRBV7-9; size: .; DNA: TGTGCCAGCAGCCTCGGACAGGGTTATTCCTACGAGCAGTACTTC; CDR3: CASSLGQGYSYEQYF
J: TRBJ1-2; D: .; V: TRBV9; size: .; DNA: TGTGCCAGCAGCCCACCCGCCGGGGGGGGCCATGGCTACACCTTC; CDR3: CASSPPAGGGHGYTF
J: TRBJ1-2; D: .; V: TRBV15; size: .; DNA: TGTGCCACCAGCAGAAGTAGGGAGAACTATGGCTACACCTTC; CDR3: CATSRSRENYGYTF
J: TRBJ2-3; D: .; V: TRBV15; size: .; DNA: TGTGCCACCAGCAGAGGGAGGGAGACAGATACGCAGTATTTT; CDR3: CATSRGRETDTQYF
J: TRBJ2-5; D: .; V: TRBV6-5; size: once; DNA: TGTGCCAGCACCAAAGAGACCCAGTACTTC; CDR3: CASTKETQYF
J: TRBJ2-6; D: TRBD1; V: TRBV19; size: once; DNA: TGTGCCAGTAGACTCCGGGACAGCGTCTCTGGGGCCAACGTCCTGACTTTC; CDR3: CASRLRDSVSGANVLTF
J: TRBJ2-1; D: TRBD2; V: TRBV6-1; size: .; DNA: TGTGCCAGCGGTGTCGGGGGGGGGTCCTACAATGAGCAGTTCTTC; CDR3: CASGVGGGSYNEQFF
J: TRBJ2-7; D: .; V: TRBV19; size: .; DNA: TGTGCCAGTAGGTTCAGGGAATATACCGCCTACGAGCAGTACTTC; CDR3: CASRFREYTAYEQYF
J: TRBJ2-7; D: TRBD1; V: TRBV29-1; size: .; DNA: TGCAGCGCAGCCGGGGGACAGGGAATCGACGAGCAGTACTTC; CDR3: CSAAGGQGIDEQYF
J: TRBJ2-7; D: .; V: TRBV11-2; size: medium-sized; DNA: TGTGCCAGCAGCTTAGATCTAAGCAGGGTCGACGAGCAGTACTTC; CDR3: CASSLDLSRVDEQYF
J: TRBJ1-6; D: .; V: TRBV11-2; size: .; DNA: TGTGCCAGCAGCTTTGGGCAATCACCCCTCCACTTT; CDR3: CASSFGQSPLHF
J: TRBJ2-1; D: .; V: TRBV5-1; size: .; DNA: TGCGCCAGCAGCTTGGCGGCCGCAGGCCAGGATGAGCAGTTCTTC; CDR3: CASSLAAAGQDEQFF
J: TRBJ2-7; D: .; V: TRBV9; size: .; DNA: TGTGCCAGCAGCGTAGGAGACGGGTCGTACGAGCAGTACTTC; CDR3: CASSVGDGSYEQYF
J: TRBJ1-2; D: TRBD1; V: TRBV25-1; size: .; DNA: TGTGCCAGCAAACCGGCGGGACAGGGCCCTAACTATGGCCACACCTTC; CDR3: CASKPAGQGPNYGHTF
J: TRBJ2-5; D: .; V: TRBV16; size: .; DNA: TGTGCCAGCAGCCGCCACACAGGATCTCTCCAAGAGACCCAGTACTTC; CDR3: CASSRHTGSLQETQYF
J: TRBJ1-4; D: TRBD1; V: TRBV6-1; size: .; DNA: TGTGCCAGCAGTGAATTGGGACAGGGGTTTGGGATTTTTGAAAAACTGTTTTTT; CDR3: CASSELGQGFGIFEKLFF
J: TRBJ2-1; D: TRBD2; V: TRBV9; size: few; DNA: TGTGCCAGCAGCGGGAGACTAGCGGGGGAGAACAATGAGCAGTTCTTC; CDR3: CASSGRLAGENNEQFF
J: TRBJ2-3; D: TRBD2; V: TRBV5-1; size: few; DNA: TGCGCCAGCAGCTCCCGGACTAGCGGGGGCGGAACAGATACGCAGTATTTT; CDR3: CASSSRTSGGGTDTQYF
J: TRBJ2-7; D: .; V: TRBV30; size: .; DNA: TGTGCCTGGAGTAACCTCAGGGGGGCCTACGAGCAGTACTTC; CDR3: CAWSNLRGAYEQYF
J: TRBJ2-7; D: TRBD1; V: TRBV7-9; size: once; DNA: TGTTCCAGCACTCCCGGGACAGGGGGCGTACACGAGCAGTACTTC; CDR3: CSSTPGTGGVHEQYF
J: TRBJ1-1; D: .; V: TRBV11-3; size: .; DNA: TGTGCCAGCAGCTTCGGGGGGGGCGACACTGAAGCTTTCTTT; CDR3: CASSFGGGDTEAFF
J: TRBJ1-2; D: TRBD1; V: TRBV4-1; size: once; DNA: TGCGCCAGCAGCCAAGATAGGGACAGGGACACCTATGGCTACACCTTC; CDR3: CASSQDRDRDTYGYTF
J: TRBJ2-7; D: TRBD2; V: TRBV4-1; size: .; DNA: TGCGCCAGCAGCCACGGGACTAGCGGTGCCTACGAGCAGTACTTC; CDR3: CASSHGTSGAYEQYF
J: TRBJ1-6; D: TRBD1; V: TRBV7-9; size: .; DNA: TGTGCCAGCAGCTTTCAGGGGGCAAATGGATCACCCCTCCACTTT; CDR3: CASSFQGANGSPLHF
J: TRBJ1-1; D: .; V: TRBV27; size: .; DNA: TGTGCCAGCAGTTTCCTAAGCCGGGACTCTGAAGCTTTCTTT; CDR3: CASSFLSRDSEAFF